One sample yielded the 31 T cell receptor beta chains listed below, sequenced in a study of T cells in Graves' hyperthyroidism and ophthalmopathy. The CDR3 regions of TCR beta were amplified from RNA transcripts. Carried out on the TCR CDR3, a first-round RT-PCR used the HTBI primer set. In TCRdb, the multiplex PCR reads were re-called with MiXCR into one record per CDR3 protein. Of under 800,000 distinct CDR3 sequences listed, 11% to 15% are singletons. The sample comprised blood. These receptors all stem from a young woman with Graves' hyperthyroidism.

In this sample, this clonotype turned up a few times. V and J are TRBV20-1 and TRBJ2-7; 9 bases are shared with TRBD2. The CDR3 runs to 13 residues. Germline lookup yields CDR1 DFQATT and CDR2 SNEGSKA (reference sequence). After removal of 5 bases from V and 5 bases from J, the junction contained 7 bases not matched to a gene. The CDR3 region is CSAVLAGRNEQYF. Here the CDR3 DNA reads TGCAGTGCTGTACTAGCGGGCCGGAACGAGCAGTACTTC.

This rearrangement joins TRBV24-1 to TRBJ2-1; D is undetermined. The CDR3 covers 16 residues. The germline V and J ends were trimmed by 5 bases and 7 bases, with 20 bases remaining between them. Germline assignment: CDR1 KGHDR and CDR2 SFDVKD. CDR3: CATSATIATSRNEQFF. The CDR3 region has the DNA TGTGCCACCAGTGCTACCATAGCTACGTCTAGGAATGAGCAGTTCTTC.

V is TRBV7-2 and J is TRBJ2-3; tentative D call: TRBD1 (6 bases). Trimming removed 5 bases at V and 5 bases at J, with 17 bases between. Per germline, CDR1 SGHTA and CDR2 FQGNSA. CDR3 length: 15 amino acids. Written as DNA, the CDR3 is TGTGCCAGCAGCCTGGGGAACAGGGTTAAAGATACGCAGTATTTT. It translates to CASSLGNRVKDTQYF. The entire variable domain, with the rest obtained from reference TRBV7-2 and TRBJ2-3, is as follows: GAGVSQSPSNKVTEKGKDVELRCDPISGHTALYWYRQSLGQGLEFLIYFQGNSAPDKSGLPSDRFSAERTGGSVSTLTIQRTQQEDSAVYLCASSLGNRVKDTQYFGPGTRLTVL.

Only a few counts were recorded for this clonotype. The J gene is TRBJ1-1, the V gene TRBV18, with D maybe TRBD1 (5 bases). The CDR3 is 18 amino acids. V gave up 6 bases and J gave up 1 base, with 24 bases separating them. CDR1 and CDR2 (germline): KGHSH, LQKENI. The CDR3 here is CASSSIAGTAKGNTEAFF. CDR3 DNA: TGTGCCAGCTCTTCGATCGCCGGGACGGCAAAAGGGAACACTGAAGCTTTCTTT.

The chain recombines TRBV4-3 with TRBJ2-7; 10 nucleotides align to TRBD2. Germline V CDR1 and CDR2: LGHNA, YSLEER. Unmatched junction bases numbered 4, after V lost 4 bases and J lost 1 base. This CDR3 region has 15 residues. The CDR3: CASSPIAGGSYEQYF. The CDR3 DNA follows: TGCGCCAGCAGCCCAATAGCGGGAGGATCCTACGAGCAGTACTTC.

This clonotype was observed at least ten times. The rearrangement uses TRBV11-2 and TRBJ2-4, with D possibly TRBD1 on 5 matching bases. Trimming shortened V by 1 base and J by 0 bases, and 10 bases separated the two germline ends. Germline loops: CDR1 SGHAT, CDR2 FQNNGV. The length of the CDR3 is 16 residues. CDR3 nucleotides: TGTGCCAGCAGCTTAGGCAGGGTCCTAGCCAAAAACATTCAGTACTTC. Amino acid sequence: CASSLGRVLAKNIQYF. The variable domain in full, with the rest retrieved from reference TRBV11-2 and TRBJ2-4, is EAGVAQSPRYKIIEKRQSVAFWCNPISGHATLYWYQQILGQGPKLLIQFQNNGVVDDSQLPKDRFSAERLKGVDSTLKIQPAKLEDSAVYLCASSLGRVLAKNIQYFGAGTRLSVL.

This chain uses TRBV20-1 with TRBJ1-2, with a tentative D call TRBD1 (5 bases). CDR1 is DFQATT, CDR2 SNEGSKA, per germline (reference sequence). CDR3 length equals 15 residues. Trimming took off 0 bases at V and 3 bases at J, with 14 bases between the two ends. CDR3 sequence reads: CSARDRQGRYYGYTF. CDR3 in DNA: TGCAGTGCTAGAGATAGGCAGGGACGATACTATGGCTACACCTTC.

At least ten counts were recorded for this clonotype. The chain uses TRBV4-1 and TRBJ2-5; tentative D call: TRBD2 (5 bases). V shed 2 bases and J shed 2 bases, with 18 bases lying between them. This CDR3 has 17 amino acids. CDR1 is MGHRA and CDR2 is YSYEKL in the germline V gene. The CDR3 spells CASSQISLRGLQETQYF. In DNA, the CDR3 is TGCGCCAGCAGCCAAATCTCCCTTCGAGGGCTTCAAGAGACCCAGTACTTC.

This clonotype was recorded at least ten times. The J gene is TRBJ2-1, the V gene TRBV13; possible D gene TRBD2, 6 bases. The CDR3 contains 15 residues. CDR1 is PRHDT, CDR2 FYEKMQ, per germline (reference sequence). The germline V and J ends were trimmed by 5 bases and 0 bases, with 11 bases remaining between them. Here the CDR3 DNA reads TGTGCCAGCAGCGCGGGACCCCTCTCCTACAATGAGCAGTTCTTC. It translates to CASSAGPLSYNEQFF.

This clonotype was seen many times. The chain carries TRBV27 and TRBJ1-2; D is unclear. Between the trimmed V and J ends, which lost 4 bases and 7 bases, there was a span of 10 bases. CDR1 MNHEY and CDR2 SMNVEV come from the germline V gene (reference sequence). The CDR3 covers 12 residues. CDR3 residues: CASSSYGGGYTF. The CDR3 nucleotides read TGTGCCAGCAGTTCGTACGGCGGTGGCTACACCTTC.

This clonotype has a count of ten or more. V gene TRBV7-2 combines with J gene TRBJ2-1; TRBD2 matches 9 bases. After removal of 2 bases from V and 2 bases from J, the junction contained 7 bases not matched to a gene. The germline CDR1 and CDR2 sequences are SGHTA and FQGNSA. The CDR3 totals 17 residues. This CDR3 is CASSLSFASGTYNEQFF. As DNA, the CDR3 is TGTGCCAGCAGCTTAAGTTTCGCTAGCGGGACCTACAATGAGCAGTTCTTC. The full variable domain, rest sourced from reference TRBV7-2 and TRBJ2-1, is GAGVSQSPSNKVTEKGKDVELRCDPISGHTALYWYRQSLGQGLEFLIYFQGNSAPDKSGLPSDRFSAERTGGSVSTLTIQRTQQEDSAVYLCASSLSFASGTYNEQFFGPGTRLTVL.

This clonotype has a handful of counts. V is TRBV6-1 and J is TRBJ2-5; D tentatively reads TRBD1 or TRBD2 (5 bases each). Trimming shortened V by 6 bases and J by 1 base, and 15 bases separated the two germline ends. The CDR3 is 15 amino acids. The germline V gene encodes CDR1 MNHNS and CDR2 SASEGT. The CDR3 sequence is CASRNPRGIQETQYF. CDR3 in DNA: TGTGCCAGCAGGAATCCGAGGGGTATCCAAGAGACCCAGTACTTC.

This clonotype was recorded at least ten times. The J gene is TRBJ2-3, the V gene TRBV11-2; TRBD1 is a possible D gene (5 bases). CDR1 and CDR2 from the germline V gene are SGHAT and FQNNGV. The CDR3 consists of 14 residues. With 3 bases removed from V and 1 base from J, the gap between germline ends came to 8 bases. The CDR3 reads CASSFGRGTDTQYF. The CDR3 DNA is TGTGCCAGCAGCTTCGGCAGGGGCACAGATACGCAGTATTTT.

Only a few counts were recorded for this clonotype. One end of the junction varies from germline; a read error may be responsible. The chain carries TRBV7-9 and TRBJ2-5; 8 positions agree with TRBD1. Germline CDR1 SEHNR, CDR2 FQNEAQ (reference sequence). The CDR3 sequence is 14 residues long. DNA for the CDR3: TGTGCCAGCAGCTTAGGGGGACAGGAGTCCCCGCTGAACTTC. Protein product: CASSLGGQESPLNF.

With respect to this clonotype: With a much larger clone just one base away, this may be a read error. This chain joins TRBV10-3 and TRBJ2-1; D possibly uses TRBD1 or TRBD2 (5 bases each). The germline CDR1 and CDR2 sequences are ENHRY and SYGVKD. V gave up 1 base and J gave up 5 bases, with 21 bases separating them. The CDR3 is 18 amino acids. This CDR3 is CAISELAGTVGAHNEQFF. CDR3 bases: TGTGCCATCAGTGAGTTAGCTGGGACGGTCGGCGCCCACAATGAGCAGTTCTTC.

This clonotype appeared a few times. Since a much larger clone is just one base distant, this may be a read error. This rearrangement joins TRBV6-5 to TRBJ2-7; 12 nucleotides line up with TRBD2. The ends lost 4 bases at V and 10 bases at J; junction bases unmatched: 8. This CDR3 region has 14 residues. Looked up from germline, CDR1 is MNHEY and CDR2 is SVGAGI. The CDR3 nucleotides are TGTGCCAGCAGTTCCGGACTAGCGGGAACCGATCAGTACTTC. Protein product: CASSSGLAGTDQYF.

This clonotype was observed at least ten times. The chain links TRBV28 to TRBJ1-1; possibly TRBD1 for D (5 bases). Between the trimmed V and J ends, which lost 8 bases and 2 bases, there was a span of 9 bases. Germline CDR1 and CDR2: MDHEN and SYDVKM. The CDR3 has 12 amino acids. In DNA, the CDR3 is TGTGCCAGCGGGACCTCTAACACTGAAGCTTTCTTT. Amino acids: CASGTSNTEAFF.

The J gene is TRBJ1-1, the V gene TRBV12-3 or TRBV12-4; 8 bases map to TRBD1. The CDR3 spans 14 residues. J gave up 8 bases and V 0 bases, and 5 bases lay outside the gene matches. CDR3 coding DNA: TGTGCCAGCAGTTTAGCCGGGACAGGTGCCGAAGCTTTCTTT. Translated: CASSLAGTGAEAFF.

This clonotype has a count of ten or more. V and J are TRBV2 and TRBJ2-3; D tentatively fits TRBD1 or TRBD2 (5 bases each). Germline lookup yields CDR1 SNHLY and CDR2 FYNNEI. The CDR3 has 13 residues. The V end lost 7 bases, the J end lost 3 bases, and 11 bases lay between the germline ends. CDR3: CASIARGTDTQYF. CDR3 sequence (DNA): TGTGCCAGCATTGCGAGGGGAACAGATACGCAGTATTTT.

This clonotype occurred many times. The rearrangement uses TRBV30 and TRBJ2-1, with D uncertain. CDR1 is GTSNPN, CDR2 SVGIG, per germline (reference sequence). V was cut by 3 bases and J by 12 bases, with 9 bases left in between. The CDR3 length is 10 residues. The chain's CDR3 is CAWSGYVQFF. CDR3 sequence (DNA): TGTGCCTGGAGCGGATATGTGCAGTTCTTC.

This clonotype was picked up a small number of times. The V and J genes are TRBV28 and TRBJ2-1; 7 bases agree with TRBD1. Per the germline V gene, CDR1 is MDHEN and CDR2 is SYDVKM. The CDR3 sequence is 15 residues long. With 4 bases clipped from V and 3 bases from J, the junction kept 6 bases outside the gene matches. The CDR3 DNA follows: TGTGCCAGCAGTTCCCGAGACAGGGTCTACAATGAGCAGTTCTTC. Its protein product is CASSSRDRVYNEQFF.

The rearrangement uses TRBV20-1 and TRBJ2-6, with D perhaps assigned TRBD1 or TRBD2 (5 bases each). The CDR3 sequence is 14 residues long. Germline CDR1 is DFQATT and CDR2 is SNEGSKA (reference sequence). The germline V and J ends were trimmed by 1 base and 2 bases, with 6 bases remaining between them. CDR3 nucleotides: TGCAGTGCTAGAGTGGGGGCTGGGGCCAACGTCCTGACTTTC. Residues: CSARVGAGANVLTF.

This clonotype was found many times. The genes are TRBV10-3 and TRBJ2-1; 13 nucleotides match TRBD2. Per germline, CDR1 ENHRY and CDR2 SYGVKD. V lost 6 bases, J lost 8 bases, and 13 bases stayed unmatched. This CDR3 spans 17 amino acids. The CDR3 sequence: CAIRPGTSGTFPYEQFF. As DNA, the CDR3 is TGTGCCATCAGGCCCGGGACTAGCGGGACATTTCCATATGAGCAGTTCTTC.

This clonotype has more than one count but fewer than ten. This chain joins TRBV15 and TRBJ2-5; no definite D call. Deletions cut 1 base from V and 5 bases from J, with 14 bases between. Germline-derived CDR1 and CDR2 are LNHNV and YYDKDF (reference sequence). The CDR3 has 15 residues. Here the CDR3 reads CATSRGMGMTETQYF. CDR3 in DNA: TGTGCCACCAGCAGAGGAATGGGGATGACGGAGACCCAGTACTTC.

This clonotype was seen only a few times. The chain is built from TRBV9 and TRBJ1-6; TRBD1 agrees at 8 bases. J gave up 7 bases and V 3 bases, and 6 bases lay outside the gene matches. The CDR3 length is 15 residues. Germline V CDR1 and CDR2: SGDLS, YYNGEE. The CDR3 region has the DNA TGTGCCAGCAGCGCCAGGACAGGGCCGAATTCACCCCTCCACTTT. Amino acids: CASSARTGPNSPLHF.

This clonotype was seen more than once but under ten times. This sequence joins TRBV7-6 and TRBJ2-1, with D uncertain. V was pared by 1 base and J by 6 bases, with 7 bases between. This CDR3 is built from 13 residues. Germline CDR1 and CDR2: SGHVS and FNYEAQ. The CDR3 DNA reads TGTGCCAGCAGCTTAGGACCGTTCAATGAGCAGTTCTTC. As protein: CASSLGPFNEQFF.

There are many counts of this clonotype. This chain links TRBV5-1 with TRBJ2-1; no firm D call. The CDR3 covers 13 residues. From germline, CDR1 is SGHRS and CDR2 YFSETQ. Trimming cost V 1 base and J 7 bases, with 9 bases left between them. CDR3 sequence (DNA): TGCGCCAGCAGCTTGCGCTCCGTGAATGAGCAGTTCTTC. This sequence encodes CASSLRSVNEQFF.

This clonotype has at least ten counts. The chain joins TRBV27 to TRBJ2-5, with D tentatively TRBD1 or TRBD2 (5 bases each). With 5 bases removed from V and 7 bases from J, the gap between germline ends came to 14 bases. This CDR3 comprises 13 residues. CDR1 and CDR2 (germline): MNHEY, SMNVEV (reference sequence). The CDR3 coding sequence is TGTGCCAGCAGTATACGACTAACAGGGACCCAGTACTTC. Its protein product is CASSIRLTGTQYF.

CDR3 loop: CAWSVWLETFF. CDR3 nucleotide sequence: TGTGCCTGGAGTGTATGGCTGGAAACTTTCTTT. V usage is TRBV30 and J usage is TRBJ1-1; D is unclear. Germline CDR1 is GTSNPN and CDR2 is SVGIG (reference sequence). This CDR3 contains 11 residues. Between the trimmed V and J ends, which lost 0 bases and 12 bases, there was a span of 11 bases.

This chain joins TRBV29-1 and TRBJ2-1; D is ambiguous. The CDR3 runs to 15 residues. Germline CDR1 reads SQVTM; CDR2 reads ANQGSEA. V was trimmed by 3 bases and J by 3 bases, leaving 15 bases between them. DNA for the CDR3: TGCAGCGTTGATAGTTCGAGCTCACTCTACAATGAGCAGTTCTTC. The encoded protein is CSVDSSSSLYNEQFF.

V usage is TRBV6-2 or TRBV6-3 and J usage is TRBJ2-7; 8 nucleotides align to TRBD1. CDR3 length: 18 residues. V was clipped by 2 bases and J by 0 bases; unmatched bases: 12. In germline, CDR1 is MNHEY, CDR2 SVGEGT. The CDR3 nucleotides are TGTGCCAGCAGTTACCGGGCAGGGGGCTTTGTGATCTCCTACGAGCAGTACTTC. Its translation is CASSYRAGGFVISYEQYF.